This T cell receptor (beta chain) is drawn from a study of human T cells and chemical hapten exposure. Study at large: The cohort included alopecia areata under or over 50% scalp, totalis and universalis. Study-level findings and limits: PT1 expanded TCR numbers rose with patch test score.

Time point of the sample: patch test 1, 2 weeks after DPC sensitization. The sample's treatment: therapeutic diphenylcyclopropenone sensitization with weekly scalp DPC. Those who donated were patients with alopecia, 18 to 70 years of age, and suitable for DPC. Library construction involved attaching unique molecular identifiers to individual cDNA molecules, which allowed quantitative, reproducible TCR counting. Each CDR3 protein is one row after TCRdb ran MiXCR on the RACE reads. This sample carries about 340,000 distinct CDR3 sequences, around 7% of them seen once, and the ten largest clones take around 8.4%. The CDR3 runs to 12 residues. The germline V gene has CDR1 MNHEY and CDR2 SMNVEV (reference sequence). Trimming removed 10 bases at V and 6 bases at J, with 12 bases between. This clonotype was recorded at least ten times. Its antigen is still unknown.

This clonotype was sampled from a woman aged 18-29 years with alopecia areata. Some clones in this sample may be carry-over from other donors' samples. The source was whole blood, collected in connection with sensitization to the hapten diphenylcyclopropenone (DPC). The chain recombines TRBV27 with TRBJ2-2, with D possibly being TRBD2 (7 bases). The CDR3 reads CAIRGGAGELFF. The DNA for the CDR3 is TGTGCCATTCGAGGGGGGGCCGGGGAGCTGTTTTTT.